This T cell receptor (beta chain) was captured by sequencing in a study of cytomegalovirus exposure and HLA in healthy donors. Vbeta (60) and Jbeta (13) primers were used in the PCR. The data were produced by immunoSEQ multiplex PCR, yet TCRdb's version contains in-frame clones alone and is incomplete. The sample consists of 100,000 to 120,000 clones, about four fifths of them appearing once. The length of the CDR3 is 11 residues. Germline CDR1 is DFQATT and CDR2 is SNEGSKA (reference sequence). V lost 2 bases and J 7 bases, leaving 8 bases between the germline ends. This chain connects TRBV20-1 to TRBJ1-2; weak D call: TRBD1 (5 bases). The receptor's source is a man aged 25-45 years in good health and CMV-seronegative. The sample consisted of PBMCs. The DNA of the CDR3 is TGCAGTGCTAGATTAGGGGCTGGCTACACCTTC. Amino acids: CSARLGAGYTF.